This T cell receptor (beta chain) appears in the sequencing data of a study of cytomegalovirus exposure and HLA in healthy donors. Study observations and caveats: Exclusion applied to some V segments, including TRBV6-2 and TRBV6-3, as they were indistinguishable. Presence/absence analyses assumed roughly uniform sequencing depth across donors. The study designated roughly 150 TCR beta chains cytomegalovirus-associated. TCR sequences were mostly rare, though some public TCRs occurred in many donors.

Vbeta (60) and Jbeta (13) primers were used in the PCR. TCRdb's copy holds only in-frame clones and misses some; the assay was immunoSEQ multiplex PCR. The sample lists 110,000 or so clones; approximately 82% were seen once. This CDR3 is 15 amino acids long. V lost 4 bases, J lost 0 bases, and 3 bases stayed unmatched. CDR1 is SGHTA and CDR2 is FQGTGA in the germline V gene. Regarding this clone: Its antigen is unidentified.

Sequenced sample: PBMCs. V gene TRBV7-3 combines with J gene TRBJ2-3, with TRBD1 identical over 8 bases. The receptor was isolated from a man aged 40-50 years in good health and CMV-seropositive. The CDR3 nucleotides read TGTGCCAGCAGCTCGACAGGGGCTAGCACAGATACGCAGTATTTT. Translated, it gives CASSSTGASTDTQYF.